The sequence of this TCR beta chain was determined in a study of early T cells in non-severe SARS-CoV-2 infection. Study-level background: Sequencing targeted bulk RNA from unsorted whole blood, leaving chains unpaired. Study-level findings and limits: Anti-spike CD8 responses were favored by VDJdb matching, which missed private and CD4 specificities.

This CDR3 is built from 16 residues. V lost 3 bases, J lost 3 bases, and 12 bases lay in between. Germline CDR1 is MGHRA and CDR2 is YSYEKL. TCRdb fed the 5' RACE reads into MiXCR, producing one record per CDR3 protein. The table shows roughly 120,000 distinct CDR3 sequences, with about 15% occurring only once. This clonotype was seen a few times. Antigen specificity is unknown. What was sequenced was whole blood. This clonotype originated in an adult who was a healthcare worker with PCR-confirmed SARS-CoV-2 infection or an uninfected control (not recorded which). This chain connects TRBV4-1 to TRBJ1-6; possible D gene TRBD1, 5 bases. The CDR3 protein is CASSHPDRVYNSPLHF. The CDR3 region has the DNA TGCGCCAGCAGCCATCCCGACAGAGTCTATAATTCACCCCTCCACTTT.